Listed here are 21 T cell receptor beta chains from one sample, sequenced in a study of cytomegalovirus exposure and HLA in healthy donors. The PCR employed 60 Vbeta primers together with 13 Jbeta primers. Method: immunoSEQ multiplex PCR; TCRdb's copy keeps in-frame clones and lacks some. The sample carries 150,000 to 200,000 clones, 80% to 85% recorded once. Sequenced input: PBMCs. The receptors come from a woman younger than 30 in good health and CMV-seronegative.

The rearrangement links TRBV5-1 to TRBJ2-2, with 11 bases that match TRBD2. Trimming cost V 5 bases and J 7 bases; bases outside gene matches: 7. Germline V lookup: CDR1 SGHRS, CDR2 YFSETQ. The CDR3 consists of 15 residues. This CDR3 is CASSSGGAKIGELFF. The CDR3 nucleotides are TGCGCCAGCAGTAGCGGGGGGGCGAAGATCGGGGAGCTGTTTTTT.

The rearrangement links TRBV30 to TRBJ2-7, with unresolved D. Per germline, CDR1 GTSNPN and CDR2 SVGIG (reference sequence). V was clipped by 3 bases and J by 3 bases, with 15 bases between them. The CDR3 consists of 14 residues. CDR3 nucleotide sequence: TGTGCCTGGAGCCCTAACCGCGGTGACTACGAGCAGTACTTC. This sequence encodes CAWSPNRGDYEQYF.

This clone was seen a single time. This sequence joins TRBV5-1 and TRBJ1-2; D possibly corresponds to TRBD1 (6 bases). Between the trimmed V and J ends, which lost 5 bases and 5 bases, there was a span of 16 bases. The CDR3 covers 14 residues. The germline V gene has CDR1 SGHRS and CDR2 YFSETQ. CDR3 sequence reads: CASRIREGGYGYTF. The CDR3 DNA reads TGCGCCAGCAGAATCAGGGAAGGGGGATATGGCTACACCTTC.

The J gene is TRBJ1-1, the V gene TRBV11-2, with D possibly being TRBD1 (5 bases). Germline CDR1 reads SGHAT; CDR2 reads FQNNGV. CDR3 length equals 13 residues. Trimming shortened V by 3 bases and J by 1 base, and 6 bases separated the two germline ends. CDR3 sequence (DNA): TGTGCCAGCAGCTTGGGGCAGAACACTGAAGCTTTCTTT. It yields the protein CASSLGQNTEAFF.

This clone was picked up one time. This sequence joins TRBV19 and TRBJ2-5; 7 bases fit TRBD1. Germline values: CDR1 LNHDA, CDR2 SQIVND (reference sequence). The V gene end was trimmed by 3 bases and the J gene end by 9 bases; junction bases not matched to a gene: 7. The CDR3 length is 13 residues. The CDR3 spells CASSMGTVESQYF. The CDR3 region has the DNA TGTGCCAGTAGTATGGGGACAGTTGAGTCCCAGTACTTC.

The sample holds a few counts of this clone. The J gene is TRBJ1-2, the V gene TRBV28; D might be TRBD1 (5 bases). The germline V gene has CDR1 MDHEN and CDR2 SYDVKM. The CDR3 length is 15 residues. The germline V and J ends were trimmed by 4 bases and 1 base, with 13 bases remaining between them. This CDR3 is CASSYPGLNNYGYTF. CDR3 nucleotide sequence: TGTGCCAGCAGTTACCCAGGGCTCAATAACTATGGCTACACCTTC.

This chain joins TRBV25-1 and TRBJ1-2; D is unclear. V was cut by 5 bases and J by 8 bases, with 15 bases left in between. Germline V lookup: CDR1 MGHDK, CDR2 SYGVNS. This CDR3 is 13 amino acids long. The CDR3 loop is CASSLVAYTGYTF. The CDR3 nucleotides are TGTGCCAGCAGTCTTGTCGCTTACACCGGCTACACCTTC.

The CDR3 here is CASSESGGYSNQPQHF. The CDR3 region has the DNA TGTGCCAGCAGTGAATCCGGAGGGTATAGCAATCAGCCCCAGCATTTT. The V and J genes are TRBV6-1 and TRBJ1-5; D ambiguous. Trimming removed 2 bases from V and 0 bases from J, with 11 bases in between. Germline V gene lookup returns CDR1 MNHNS and CDR2 SASEGT. This CDR3 region has 16 residues.

Here the CDR3 DNA reads TGTGCCATCAGTGACCGGGAGAGAACAAATTATGGCTACACCTTC. It is translated as CAISDRERTNYGYTF. V gene TRBV10-3 combines with J gene TRBJ1-2; D not resolved. Trimming stripped 3 bases from V and 5 bases from J, with 16 bases between. CDR3 length: 15 residues. In germline, CDR1 is ENHRY, CDR2 SYGVKD.

The chain couples TRBV9 to TRBJ2-6; D not certain. The CDR3 runs to 15 residues. Trimming removed 3 bases at V and 0 bases at J, with 7 bases between. In germline, CDR1 is SGDLS, CDR2 YYNGEE. CDR3 protein: CASSASGSGANVLTF. The CDR3 DNA sequence: TGTGCCAGCAGCGCCTCCGGCTCTGGGGCCAACGTCCTGACTTTC.

The V gene is TRBV30, the J gene TRBJ2-7; a possible D gene is TRBD1 (7 bases). The germline V gene encodes CDR1 GTSNPN and CDR2 SVGIG (reference sequence). V lost 3 bases and J lost 2, with 14 bases in between. The CDR3 totals 14 residues. CDR3 region: CAWSPGGTAYEQYF. In DNA, the CDR3 is TGTGCCTGGAGCCCAGGGGGGACGGCCTACGAGCAGTACTTC.

The chain carries TRBV5-6 and TRBJ1-1, with unresolved D. CDR1 and CDR2 from the germline V gene are SGHDT and YYEEEE. This CDR3 is built from 13 residues. V lost 5 bases to trimming and J lost 5 bases, with 13 bases between them. CDR3 region: CASRQTARTEAFF. CDR3 DNA sequence: TGTGCCAGCAGACAAACGGCGAGGACTGAAGCTTTCTTT.

The chain combines TRBV5-5 with TRBJ2-3; 12 bases fit TRBD2. V was clipped by 1 base and J by 1 base; unmatched bases: 4. CDR1 is SGHKS and CDR2 is YYEKEE in the germline V gene (reference sequence). The CDR3 is 17 residues long. In DNA, the CDR3 is TGTGCCAGCAGCTTGAGGCTAGCGGGGGGGCGCACAGATACGCAGTATTTT. It encodes CASSLRLAGGRTDTQYF.

The chain carries TRBV25-1 and TRBJ1-4; 7 bases are shared with TRBD1. Germline CDR1 MGHDK, CDR2 SYGVNS. CDR3 length: 17 residues. With V trimmed by 1 base and J by 0 bases, 5 bases remained unmatched. The CDR3: CASSEFGQAATNEKLFF. In DNA form, the CDR3 reads TGTGCCAGCAGTGAATTTGGACAGGCAGCAACTAATGAAAAACTGTTTTTT.

The J gene is TRBJ1-2, the V gene TRBV7-8; possibly TRBD1 for D (6 bases). The CDR3 sequence is 16 residues long. Germline assignment: CDR1 SGHVS and CDR2 FQNEAQ. Trimming shortened V by 5 bases and J by 7 bases, and 23 bases separated the two germline ends. In nucleotides, the CDR3 is TGTGCCAGCAGCCTGGAGTGGGACAAGGGAGCTAGTGGCTACACCTTC. Its protein product is CASSLEWDKGASGYTF.

The genes are TRBV7-9 and TRBJ2-7, with 7 nucleotides matching TRBD1. CDR1 is SEHNR and CDR2 is FQNEAQ in the germline V gene (reference sequence). This CDR3 has 14 amino acids. V was clipped by 3 bases and J by 6 bases; unmatched bases: 8. DNA of the CDR3: TGTGCCAGCAGCTTCGGACAGGCCGGAGGCGAGCAGTACTTC. It is translated as CASSFGQAGGEQYF.

V usage is TRBV6-5 and J usage is TRBJ1-5, with D uncertain. V was pared by 2 bases and J by 4 bases, with 12 bases between. The CDR3 consists of 15 residues. Germline CDR1 is MNHEY and CDR2 is SVGAGI. CDR3 protein: CASSYDGSGNQPQHF. The CDR3 DNA is TGTGCCAGCAGTTACGACGGATCGGGGAATCAGCCCCAGCATTTT.

The gene calls are TRBV7-3 and TRBJ2-7; TRBD1 aligns across 10 bases. The CDR3 is made up of 16 amino acids. V dropped 0 bases and J dropped 4; count of bases not matched to a gene: 6. Germline lookup yields CDR1 SGHTA and CDR2 FQGTGA. For the CDR3, the DNA is TGTGCCAGCAGCTTAACCGCGGGACAGGGGTTGTACGAGCAGTACTTC. Translating it yields CASSLTAGQGLYEQYF.

This chain connects TRBV6-5 to TRBJ1-1, with TRBD1 matching over 9 bases. CDR1 is MNHEY, CDR2 SVGAGI, per germline. The V gene end was trimmed by 3 bases and the J gene end by 4 bases; junction bases not matched to a gene: 6. The CDR3 consists of 15 residues. The CDR3 reads CASSYSSGQGTEAFF. CDR3 coding DNA: TGTGCCAGCAGTTATTCCTCGGGACAGGGCACTGAAGCTTTCTTT.

The gene calls are TRBV10-3 and TRBJ2-3, with a tentative D call TRBD2 (6 bases). V was pared by 2 bases and J by 0 bases, with 12 bases between. CDR3 size: 16 residues. Germline V CDR1 and CDR2: ENHRY, SYGVKD. The CDR3 DNA reads TGTGCCATCAGTGAGAGGACTGGAGGGAGCACAGATACGCAGTATTTT. It encodes CAISERTGGSTDTQYF.

The J gene is TRBJ2-7, the V gene TRBV4-1; 10 bases line up with TRBD1. Germline CDR1 MGHRA, CDR2 YSYEKL. Unmatched junction bases numbered 7, after V lost 3 bases and J lost 5 bases. The CDR3 length is 15 residues. As DNA, the CDR3 is TGCGCCAGCAGCCAGCCGGGACAGGGGACGGACGAGCAGTACTTC. It codes for CASSQPGQGTDEQYF.